What follows are 26 T cell receptor beta chains derived from one specimen sequenced in a study of T cell responses to AZD1222 COVID-19 vaccine. Assay used: immunoSEQ multiplex PCR; TCRdb lists only in-frame clones, some missing. The table shows about 120,000 clones, with about nine tenths occurring only once. The sequencing here drew on peripheral blood, taken on day 0 of AZD1222 vaccination. These receptors all stem from an adult in good health.

The gene calls are TRBV4-1 and TRBJ1-2, with TRBD1 as a possible D gene (6 bases). Trimming shortened V by 0 bases and J by 4 bases, and 12 bases separated the two germline ends. CDR3 length: 15 amino acids. In germline, CDR1 is MGHRA, CDR2 YSYEKL. The CDR3 coding sequence is TGCGCCAGCAGCCAAGATCGACAGGCCCCCTATGGCTACACCTTC. Amino acid sequence: CASSQDRQAPYGYTF.

V gene TRBV4-3 combines with J gene TRBJ2-6; no firm D call. Germline V gene data show CDR1 as LGHNA and CDR2 as YSLEER. The V and J ends lost 0 bases and 0 bases respectively, with 12 bases between them. There are 18 residues in the CDR3. The CDR3 protein is CASSQDGPITSGANVLTF. Here the CDR3 DNA reads TGCGCCAGCAGCCAAGATGGCCCTATTACCTCTGGGGCCAACGTCCTGACTTTC.

This CDR3 is CASSSQVGEQFF. In nucleotides, the CDR3 is TGCGCCAGCAGCTCACAGGTAGGTGAGCAGTTCTTC. The chain carries TRBV5-1 and TRBJ2-1, with TRBD1 as a possible D gene (5 bases). The CDR3 sequence is 12 residues long. The V gene's germline CDR1 is SGHRS and CDR2 YFSETQ. Trimming stripped 3 bases from V and 9 bases from J, with 10 bases between.

This clone was found once. The V and J genes are TRBV3-1 (or the pseudogene TRBV3-2) and TRBJ1-5; D not certain. CDR3 size: 20 residues. V lost 2 bases, J lost 0 bases, and 23 bases lay in between. Germline V gene lookup returns CDR1 LGHDT and CDR2 YNNKEL (reference sequence). This CDR3 reads CASSQSESDPDRYSNQPQHF. The CDR3 DNA reads TGTGCCAGCAGCCAATCAGAGAGTGACCCTGACCGATATAGCAATCAGCCCCAGCATTTT.

The chain joins TRBV19 to TRBJ1-2; D ambiguous. V lost 2 bases and J 4 bases, leaving 8 bases between the germline ends. This CDR3 region has 13 residues. CDR1 LNHDA and CDR2 SQIVND come from the germline V gene (reference sequence). The CDR3 reads CASSIQILYGYTF. DNA for the CDR3: TGTGCCAGTAGTATACAGATTCTCTATGGCTACACCTTC.

Here the CDR3 reads CATSQGAGYTF. In DNA form, the CDR3 reads TGTGCTACCTCTCAGGGGGCTGGCTACACCTTC. The V and J genes are TRBV27 and TRBJ1-2; 8 nucleotides align to TRBD1. This CDR3 has 11 residues. The germline gives CDR1 MNHEY, CDR2 SMNVEV (reference sequence).

The chain links TRBV19 to TRBJ2-1; perhaps TRBD2 as D (5 bases). Germline values: CDR1 LNHDA, CDR2 SQIVND (reference sequence). The V gene lost 7 bases and the J gene lost 0 bases, with 16 bases spanning the gap. The CDR3 extends over 16 amino acids. This CDR3 is CASTPFVGSSYNEQFF. The DNA of the CDR3 is TGTGCCAGTACCCCCTTTGTGGGGAGCTCCTACAATGAGCAGTTCTTC.

This chain uses TRBV6-6 with TRBJ2-1, with TRBD1 matching 7 bases. V dropped 5 bases and J dropped 2; count of bases not matched to a gene: 3. There are 14 residues in the CDR3. Germline CDR1 is MNHNY and CDR2 is SVGAGI (reference sequence). In nucleotides, the CDR3 is TGTGCCAGCAGTACGACAGGGACCTACAATGAGCAGTTCTTC. Protein sequence: CASSTTGTYNEQFF.

The rearrangement links TRBV28 to TRBJ2-7, with D uncertain. The CDR3 loop spans 14 amino acids. V shed 3 bases and J shed 6 bases, with 15 bases lying between them. CDR1 and CDR2 from the germline V gene are MDHEN and SYDVKM. CDR3 bases: TGTGCCAGCAGTTTGACGAACTCGGACGCCGAGCAGTACTTC. This gives the protein CASSLTNSDAEQYF.

The genes are TRBV27 and TRBJ2-7; the D gene is possibly TRBD2 (6 bases). This CDR3 has 17 amino acids. With 6 bases removed from V and 0 bases from J, the gap between germline ends came to 21 bases. Per the germline V gene, CDR1 is MNHEY and CDR2 is SMNVEV (reference sequence). CDR3 in amino acids: CASRLLYRVGSSYEQYF. CDR3 nucleotide sequence: TGTGCCAGCAGACTCCTATACCGGGTCGGGAGCTCCTACGAGCAGTACTTC.

V usage is TRBV6-2 or TRBV6-3 and J usage is TRBJ2-1; a possible D gene is TRBD2 (6 bases). Between the trimmed V and J ends, which lost 0 bases and 5 bases, there was a span of 17 bases. The CDR3 spans 17 residues. Germline CDR1 and CDR2: MNHEY and SVGEGT. The CDR3 region is CASSYSTSGSTDNEQFF. DNA for the CDR3: TGTGCCAGCAGTTACTCGACTTCCGGGAGTACAGACAATGAGCAGTTCTTC.

This chain connects TRBV15 to TRBJ2-5; D not resolved. In germline, CDR1 is LNHNV, CDR2 YYDKDF (reference sequence). The V and J ends lost 5 bases and 5 bases respectively, with 9 bases between them. This CDR3 is 12 amino acids long. DNA of the CDR3: TGTGCCACCAGCGTGGCTGATGAGACCCAGTACTTC. It is translated as CATSVADETQYF. The full variable domain, rest sourced from reference TRBV15 and TRBJ2-5, is DAMVIQNPRYQVTQFGKPVTLSCSQTLNHNVMYWYQQKSSQAPKLLFHYYDKDFNNEADTPDNFQSRRPNTSFCFLDIRSPGLGDTAMYLCATSVADETQYFGPGTRLLVL.

V is TRBV6-1 and J is TRBJ2-5, with TRBD2 identical over 11 bases. This CDR3 is 15 amino acids long. Trimming cost V 2 bases and J 5 bases; bases outside gene matches: 4. The V gene's germline CDR1 is MNHNS and CDR2 SASEGT. CDR3 in DNA: TGTGCCAGCAGTGAATTAGCGGGGGGGCTGGAGACCCAGTACTTC. Translated, it gives CASSELAGGLETQYF.

J is TRBJ1-6 and V is TRBV6-5; D gene unclear. V lost 6 bases to trimming and J lost 10 bases, with 10 bases between them. This CDR3 region has 12 residues. Looked up from germline, CDR1 is MNHEY and CDR2 is SVGAGI. This CDR3 is CASRRVNSPLHF. The CDR3 DNA reads TGTGCCAGCAGGAGGGTAAACTCACCCCTCCACTTT.

The chain has TRBV5-8 and TRBJ1-1, with unresolved D. V was clipped by 1 base and J by 2 bases, with 6 bases between them. The CDR3 sequence is 13 residues long. Germline CDR1 is SGHTS and CDR2 is YDEGEE. Written as DNA, the CDR3 is TGTGCCAGCAGCTTGCCTCTAAACACTGAAGCTTTCTTT. Translating gives CASSLPLNTEAFF.

The chain employs TRBV6-1 and TRBJ1-5; D unresolved. The germline V and J ends were trimmed by 2 bases and 3 bases, with 8 bases remaining between them. CDR3 length equals 14 residues. Germline V CDR1 and CDR2: MNHNS, SASEGT. CDR3 amino acids: CASSEKGFNQPQHF. CDR3 DNA: TGTGCCAGCAGTGAAAAAGGGTTCAATCAGCCCCAGCATTTT.

The chain employs TRBV10-2 and TRBJ1-4; TRBD1 might be the D (6 bases). From germline, CDR1 is WSHSY and CDR2 SAAADI. V lost 4 bases and J 1 base, leaving 22 bases between the germline ends. The CDR3 sequence is 19 residues long. CDR3 nucleotides: TGCGCCAGCAGTGTCTGGGGTAAACAGGGAACCCTAACTAATGAAAAACTGTTTTTT. Residues: CASSVWGKQGTLTNEKLFF.

This rearrangement joins TRBV4-3 to TRBJ1-2; D is ambiguous. The CDR3 extends over 12 amino acids. Trimming removed 5 bases at V and 2 bases at J, with 6 bases between. The germline gives CDR1 LGHNA, CDR2 YSLEER. CDR3 nucleotides: TGCGCCAGCAGCGACTGGAACTATGGCTACACCTTC. Translation gives CASSDWNYGYTF.

The chain employs TRBV5-1 and TRBJ1-1, with D uncertain. The V end lost 0 bases, the J end lost 0 bases, and 6 bases lay between the germline ends. CDR1 is SGHRS, CDR2 YFSETQ, per germline. CDR3 length equals 14 residues. CDR3 loop: CASSLAPVNTEAFF. The CDR3, as DNA: TGCGCCAGCAGCTTGGCCCCGGTGAACACTGAAGCTTTCTTT.

The rearrangement uses TRBV5-4 and TRBJ1-4; the match to TRBD1 covers 7 bases. Losses at the gene ends were 0 bases for V and 5 bases for J; bases not matched to a gene: 10. This CDR3 is built from 17 residues. Germline V gene lookup returns CDR1 SGHNT and CDR2 YYREEE (reference sequence). CDR3 protein: CASSLGQGATSNEKLFF. The CDR3 DNA sequence: TGTGCCAGCAGCTTGGGACAGGGCGCTACGTCAAATGAAAAACTGTTTTTT.

This chain connects TRBV2 to TRBJ1-5; D gene ambiguous. The CDR3 sequence is 14 residues long. The V end was cut by 3 bases, the J end by 5 bases, with 11 bases between. Germline CDR1 SNHLY, CDR2 FYNNEI. The CDR3 DNA sequence: TGTGCCAGCAGTGACCCGAGAGGTTATCAGCCCCAGCATTTT. Protein sequence: CASSDPRGYQPQHF.

The V call is TRBV21-1, the J call TRBJ2-2. TRBV21-1 is an annotated pseudogene. The CDR3 runs to 16 residues. The CDR3 spells CARRGRGNLNTGELFF. The CDR3 DNA is TGTGCCAGAAGGGGACGGGGAAACTTGAACACCGGGGAGCTGTTTTTT.

The genes are TRBV29-1 and TRBJ1-4; TRBD1 matches at 7 bases. V trimming: 4 bases; J trimming: 8 bases; junction bases outside the gene matches: 7. This CDR3 region has 13 residues. From germline, CDR1 is SQVTM and CDR2 ANQGSEA. Here the CDR3 reads CSVVEGGDEKLFF. CDR3 coding DNA: TGCAGCGTTGTAGAAGGGGGCGACGAAAAACTGTTTTTT.

This chain uses TRBV10-3 with TRBJ1-2; 8 bases line up with TRBD1. CDR1 is ENHRY and CDR2 is SYGVKD in the germline V gene. J lost 4 bases, V lost 2 bases, and 6 bases had no gene match. The CDR3 is made up of 15 amino acids. CDR3 sequence reads: CAISERDRPIYGYTF. CDR3 in DNA: TGTGCCATCAGTGAGCGGGACAGGCCGATCTATGGCTACACCTTC.

The J gene is TRBJ2-7, the V gene TRBV28, with 8 positions matching TRBD2. Trimming at V came to 2 bases and at J to 5 bases, leaving 8 bases not matched to a gene. Looked up from germline, CDR1 is MDHEN and CDR2 is SYDVKM. The CDR3 spans 15 residues. The DNA for the CDR3 is TGTGCCAGCAGTTTAATGAGCGGGAGTTCCCACGAGCAGTACTTC. Amino acids: CASSLMSGSSHEQYF.

This chain connects TRBV4-3 to TRBJ2-1, with 11 bases matching TRBD2. Germline CDR1 LGHNA, CDR2 YSLEER. The J segment lost 4 bases and the V segment lost 5 bases, leaving 4 bases of the junction unmatched. The CDR3 consists of 15 residues. Here the CDR3 reads CASSATSGTYNEQFF. CDR3 nucleotides: TGCGCCAGCAGCGCGACTAGCGGGACATACAATGAGCAGTTCTTC.